The rows below give T cell receptor beta chains drawn from one sample of a study of T cell repertoires in cytomegalovirus infection. TCRdb analysed the reads with MiXCR anew, one entry per CDR3 protein. The data contain around 100,000 distinct CDR3 sequences, 10% of them singletons. Antigen specificity for these receptors is unknown. The sample was PBMCs, sequenced either directly or after in vitro stimulation (not recorded which). Receptors originate from a human donor in good health (CMV status not recorded). Some clones in this sample may be carry-over from other donors' samples. The CDR3 runs from the conserved cysteine through the conserved F or W. The D gene is left open where the match is weak. Not all rows give a size; the values are once, few, many and, for expanded clones, a class.

J gene: TRBJ1-5
clone size: -
V gene: TRBV19
D gene: TRBD1
CDR3 protein: CASRDRGRTQPQHF
CDR3 DNA: TGTGCCAGTCGGGACAGGGGGCGAACTCAGCCCCAGCATTTT

J gene: TRBJ1-6
clone size: many
V gene: TRBV12-3/TRBV12-4
D gene: TRBD1
CDR3 protein: CASRPQGMGNSPLHF
CDR3 DNA: TGTGCCAGCAGGCCACAGGGGATGGGTAATTCACCCCTCCACTTT

J gene: TRBJ2-3
clone size: many
V gene: TRBV11-2
D gene: TRBD2
CDR3 protein: CASSLGTSGRGTQYF
CDR3 DNA: TGTGCCAGCAGCTTAGGGACTAGCGGGAGGGGCACGCAGTATTTT

J gene: TRBJ1-1
clone size: many
V gene: TRBV12-3/TRBV12-4
D gene: -
CDR3 protein: CASSLYGGGGTEAFF
CDR3 DNA: TGTGCCAGCAGTTTATATGGGGGAGGCGGCACTGAAGCTTTCTTT

J gene: TRBJ1-1
clone size: few
V gene: TRBV27
D gene: TRBD1
CDR3 protein: CASQGRQGLVTEAFF
CDR3 DNA: TGTGCCAGCCAAGGTAGACAGGGGTTGGTCACTGAAGCTTTCTTT

J gene: TRBJ2-5
clone size: many
V gene: TRBV7-8
D gene: -
CDR3 protein: CASSLAGPPPQETQYF
CDR3 DNA: TGTGCCAGCAGCTTAGCGGGCCCTCCTCCCCAAGAGACCCAGTACTTC

J gene: TRBJ2-5
clone size: many
V gene: TRBV11-3
D gene: TRBD2
CDR3 protein: CASKLAGGRETQYF
CDR3 DNA: TGTGCCAGCAAACTAGCGGGAGGGCGGGAGACCCAGTACTTC

J gene: TRBJ2-2
clone size: -
V gene: TRBV12-3/TRBV12-4
D gene: TRBD1
CDR3 protein: CASSFGTGVIGELFF
CDR3 DNA: TGTGCCAGCAGTTTTGGGACAGGCGTGATCGGGGAGCTGTTTTTT

J gene: TRBJ1-1
clone size: few
V gene: TRBV28
D gene: -
CDR3 protein: CASSWTGPNTEAFF
CDR3 DNA: TGTGCCAGCAGCTGGACGGGACCTAACACTGAAGCTTTCTTT

J gene: TRBJ1-2
clone size: -
V gene: TRBV28
D gene: -
CDR3 protein: CASSFLGGYDGYTF
CDR3 DNA: TGTGCCAGCAGTTTTCTAGGGGGATACGATGGCTACACCTTC

J gene: TRBJ2-7
clone size: many
V gene: TRBV7-2
D gene: -
CDR3 protein: CASSFDTTAYEQYF
CDR3 DNA: TGTGCCAGCAGCTTTGACACAACAGCCTACGAGCAGTACTTC

J gene: TRBJ1-1
clone size: many
V gene: TRBV2
D gene: -
CDR3 protein: CASRKEGGGTEAFF
CDR3 DNA: TGTGCCAGCAGAAAGGAGGGCGGGGGGACTGAAGCTTTCTTT

J gene: TRBJ2-5
clone size: -
V gene: TRBV5-4
D gene: TRBD2
CDR3 protein: CASSSRTSGETQYF
CDR3 DNA: TGTGCCAGCAGCTCCCGGACTAGCGGCGAGACCCAGTACTTC

J gene: TRBJ2-1
clone size: few
V gene: TRBV9
D gene: -
CDR3 protein: CASSPGLLSSYNEQFF
CDR3 DNA: TGTGCCAGCAGCCCAGGACTCTTAAGCTCCTACAATGAGCAGTTCTTC

J gene: TRBJ2-3
clone size: -
V gene: TRBV2
D gene: -
CDR3 protein: CASTGLAGRDTQYF
CDR3 DNA: TGTGCCAGCACCGGACTGGCGGGACGAGATACGCAGTATTTT

J gene: TRBJ1-2
clone size: many
V gene: TRBV7-2
D gene: -
CDR3 protein: CASSALGRTYGYTF
CDR3 DNA: TGTGCCAGCAGCGCCTTGGGACGGACTTATGGCTACACCTTC

J gene: TRBJ1-2
clone size: few
V gene: TRBV29-1
D gene: -
CDR3 protein: CSVVVTGDYTF
CDR3 DNA: TGCAGCGTTGTAGTGACGGGCGACTACACCTTC

J gene: TRBJ1-4
clone size: few
V gene: TRBV20-1
D gene: -
CDR3 protein: CSARGPGGGNEKLFF
CDR3 DNA: TGCAGTGCTAGAGGGCCAGGTGGGGGAAATGAAAAACTGTTTTTT

J gene: TRBJ2-2
clone size: -
V gene: TRBV28
D gene: -
CDR3 protein: CASSSPGPGTGELFF
CDR3 DNA: TGTGCCAGCAGTAGTCCAGGGCCTGGGACCGGGGAGCTGTTTTTT

J gene: TRBJ2-7
clone size: many
V gene: TRBV10-3
D gene: -
CDR3 protein: CAISDSSYEQYF
CDR3 DNA: TGTGCCATCAGTGACTCCTCCTACGAGCAGTACTTC

J gene: TRBJ2-1
clone size: many
V gene: TRBV12-3/TRBV12-4
D gene: -
CDR3 protein: CASSLDEQFF
CDR3 DNA: TGTGCCAGTTCGTTGGACGAGCAGTTCTTC

J gene: TRBJ1-2
clone size: -
V gene: TRBV5-4
D gene: TRBD1
CDR3 protein: CASSLRRDSYGYTF
CDR3 DNA: TGTGCCAGCAGCTTGCGAAGGGACAGCTATGGCTACACCTTC

J gene: TRBJ2-1
clone size: many
V gene: TRBV19
D gene: -
CDR3 protein: CASSIFGGNPYNEQFF
CDR3 DNA: TGTGCCAGTAGTATTTTTGGGGGGAACCCCTACAATGAGCAGTTCTTC

J gene: TRBJ1-5
clone size: few
V gene: TRBV4-1
D gene: -
CDR3 protein: CASSQGSRGLNQPQHF
CDR3 DNA: TGCGCCAGCAGCCAAGGCAGTAGGGGGTTGAATCAGCCCCAGCATTTT

J gene: TRBJ2-2
clone size: many
V gene: TRBV19
D gene: -
CDR3 protein: CASSPLAFNGELFF
CDR3 DNA: TGTGCCAGTAGTCCCCTAGCTTTTAACGGGGAGCTGTTTTTT

J gene: TRBJ2-5
clone size: few
V gene: TRBV29-1
D gene: TRBD2
CDR3 protein: CSVPPAGGGETQYF
CDR3 DNA: TGCAGCGTTCCCCCGGCGGGGGGCGGAGAGACCCAGTACTTC

J gene: TRBJ2-3
clone size: many
V gene: TRBV7-8
D gene: TRBD2
CDR3 protein: CASSLEGLAGYTDTQYF
CDR3 DNA: TGTGCCAGCAGCTTAGAGGGACTAGCGGGTTACACAGATACGCAGTATTTT

J gene: TRBJ2-5
clone size: many
V gene: TRBV7-8
D gene: TRBD2
CDR3 protein: CASSLVSGRAKETQYF
CDR3 DNA: TGTGCCAGCAGCTTAGTGAGCGGGAGGGCAAAAGAGACCCAGTACTTC

J gene: TRBJ2-7
clone size: many
V gene: TRBV7-8
D gene: -
CDR3 protein: CASSLARDYEQYF
CDR3 DNA: TGTGCCAGCAGCTTAGCGCGAGACTACGAGCAGTACTTC

J gene: TRBJ2-3
clone size: -
V gene: TRBV2
D gene: TRBD2
CDR3 protein: CASSEALAGALKTTDTQYF
CDR3 DNA: TGTGCCAGCAGTGAGGCCCTAGCGGGCGCACTAAAAACGACAGATACGCAGTATTTT

J gene: TRBJ2-1
clone size: many
V gene: TRBV6-1
D gene: TRBD2
CDR3 protein: CASRDTAGTSGFF
CDR3 DNA: TGTGCCAGCAGAGACACAGCCGGGACTAGCGGATTCTTC

J gene: TRBJ1-3
clone size: few
V gene: TRBV12-3/TRBV12-4
D gene: -
CDR3 protein: CASSPRTGHSGGNTIYF
CDR3 DNA: TGTGCCAGCAGTCCCCGGACTGGCCATTCGGGTGGAAACACCATATATTTT

J gene: TRBJ2-5
clone size: few
V gene: TRBV12-3/TRBV12-4
D gene: -
CDR3 protein: CATRLLGTQYF
CDR3 DNA: TGTGCCACCCGGTTATTGGGGACCCAGTACTTC

J gene: TRBJ1-6
clone size: many
V gene: TRBV7-6
D gene: -
CDR3 protein: CASSLGSYNSPLHF
CDR3 DNA: TGTGCCAGCAGCTTAGGCTCCTATAATTCACCCCTCCACTTT

J gene: TRBJ2-2
clone size: many
V gene: TRBV4-3
D gene: TRBD2
CDR3 protein: CASSQARAGAGELFF
CDR3 DNA: TGCGCCAGCAGCCAGGCTAGAGCGGGAGCCGGGGAGCTGTTTTTT

J gene: TRBJ1-3
clone size: many
V gene: TRBV4-1
D gene: -
CDR3 protein: CASSQGGYGLLSGNTIYF
CDR3 DNA: TGCGCCAGCAGCCAAGGGGGATACGGGCTACTCTCTGGAAACACCATATATTTT

J gene: TRBJ1-1
clone size: -
V gene: TRBV6-2/TRBV6-3
D gene: -
CDR3 protein: CASSYEVLNTEAFF
CDR3 DNA: TGTGCCAGCAGTTACGAGGTTCTAAACACTGAAGCTTTCTTT

J gene: TRBJ1-1
clone size: -
V gene: TRBV4-3
D gene: -
CDR3 protein: CASSQDGENTEAFF
CDR3 DNA: TGCGCCAGCAGCCAGGACGGGGAGAACACTGAAGCTTTCTTT

J gene: TRBJ1-1
clone size: many
V gene: TRBV2
D gene: -
CDR3 protein: CASSELPPGWINTEAFF
CDR3 DNA: TGTGCCAGCAGTGAACTTCCCCCGGGCTGGATAAACACTGAAGCTTTCTTT

J gene: TRBJ2-3
clone size: many
V gene: TRBV10-3
D gene: -
CDR3 protein: CATGQGTDTQYF
CDR3 DNA: TGTGCCACAGGACAAGGCACAGATACGCAGTATTTT

J gene: TRBJ2-1
clone size: many
V gene: TRBV7-9
D gene: TRBD1
CDR3 protein: CASSLEGTGRYNEQFF
CDR3 DNA: TGTGCCAGCAGCTTAGAGGGGACAGGGAGGTACAATGAGCAGTTCTTC

J gene: TRBJ1-5
clone size: few
V gene: TRBV24-1
D gene: TRBD1
CDR3 protein: CATSETGGDQPQHF
CDR3 DNA: TGTGCCACCAGTGAGACAGGGGGCGATCAGCCCCAGCATTTT

J gene: TRBJ2-1
clone size: -
V gene: TRBV6-4
D gene: TRBD1
CDR3 protein: CASSDSTGGYNEQFF
CDR3 DNA: TGTGCCAGCAGTGACTCGACAGGGGGCTACAATGAGCAGTTCTTC

J gene: TRBJ1-1
clone size: -
V gene: TRBV5-1
D gene: TRBD1
CDR3 protein: CASSLSPGQGGTEAFF
CDR3 DNA: TGCGCCAGCAGCCTATCGCCGGGACAGGGGGGAACTGAAGCTTTCTTT

J gene: TRBJ2-3
clone size: many
V gene: TRBV7-2
D gene: -
CDR3 protein: CASSFLPCPEAQYF
CDR3 DNA: TGTGCCAGCAGCTTCCTACCTTGTCCCGAGGCGCAGTATTTT